This TCR beta chain is drawn from a study of blood T cell repertoires in COVID-19. Study overall: Samples taken during acute and convalescent COVID-19 were collected in the United States, Italy and Spain. The cDNA or gDNA used as material had been derived from T cells, B-cell-depleted T cells, or PBMCs.

Trimming at V came to 0 bases and at J to 4 bases, leaving 10 bases not matched to a gene. This CDR3 is built from 19 residues. Germline V gives CDR1 LNHNV, CDR2 YYDKDF (reference sequence). Participant ages covered roughly 18 to 90 years across 24 US areas. Cohort assignment relied on participant-reported clinical history. Only in-frame clones appear in the TCRdb table, and some are missing; sequencing was by immunoSEQ multiplex PCR. This sample carries fewer than 350,000 clones, over 80% of them seen once, and the ten largest clones take roughly 4.3%. The V gene is TRBV15, the J gene TRBJ2-2, with 11 bases fitting TRBD2. The sequence came from a woman under 40 with acute COVID-19. The sample consisted of PBMCs or T cells enriched from blood (not recorded which). The CDR3, as DNA: TGTGCCACCAGCAGAGACTTTACTAGCGGGAGATCGAGCACCGGGGAGCTGTTTTTT. Its translation is CATSRDFTSGRSSTGELFF.